What follows are 18 T cell receptor beta chains derived from one specimen sequenced in a study of cytomegalovirus exposure and HLA in healthy donors. It was with 60 Vbeta and 13 Jbeta primers that the PCR ran. Generated by immunoSEQ multiplex PCR, the TCRdb table keeps only in-frame clones and is missing some. This table holds about 170,000 clones, around 78% found once. The sample was PBMCs. Receptors originate from a woman aged 25 to 39 in good health and CMV-seropositive.

This chain connects TRBV29-1 to TRBJ1-1; no reliable D call. The germline V gene encodes CDR1 SQVTM and CDR2 ANQGSEA. This CDR3 region has 13 residues. Trimming removed 4 bases at V and 1 base at J, with 10 bases between. The DNA for the CDR3 is TGCAGCGTTGGGGTAACAGAGAACACTGAAGCTTTCTTT. This translates into CSVGVTENTEAFF.

This clone has just a few counts. The rearrangement links TRBV6-1 to TRBJ1-2; TRBD1 matches at 10 bases. Trimming took 0 bases from V and 8 from J; bases not matched to a gene: 3. From germline, CDR1 is MNHNS and CDR2 SASEGT. This CDR3 has 14 amino acids. The CDR3 spells CASSEAGTGVGYTF. For the CDR3, the DNA is TGTGCCAGCAGTGAAGCAGGGACAGGGGTCGGCTACACCTTC.

The V and J genes are TRBV10-1 and TRBJ1-1, with D maybe TRBD1 (6 bases). This CDR3 region has 13 residues. Trimming left V 5 bases short and J 6 bases short, with 13 bases between. Germline CDR1 and CDR2: WNHNN and SYGVQD (reference sequence). DNA of the CDR3: TGCGCCAGCAGTTGGCAGGGGCGGGCTGAAGCTTTCTTT. This gives the protein CASSWQGRAEAFF.

The genes are TRBV30 and TRBJ1-2; TRBD1 aligns across 7 bases. Trimming cost V 1 base and J 7 bases; bases outside gene matches: 6. The CDR3 is made up of 13 amino acids. Looked up from germline, CDR1 is GTSNPN and CDR2 is SVGIG (reference sequence). This CDR3 reads CAWSATGDVGYTF. As DNA, the CDR3 is TGTGCCTGGAGTGCAACAGGGGATGTTGGCTACACCTTC.

The chain links TRBV27 to TRBJ2-1, with D hard to call. Germline loops: CDR1 MNHEY, CDR2 SMNVEV (reference sequence). Trimming cost V 5 bases and J 4 bases, with 15 bases left between them. The CDR3 sequence is 15 residues long. The CDR3 DNA reads TGTGCCAGCAGTACCCGCCGGGTCGGGTACAATGAGCAGTTCTTC. This codes for CASSTRRVGYNEQFF.

CDR3: CASSLEGRLGETQYF. CDR3 sequence (DNA): TGTGCCAGCAGCTTAGAGGGGAGGCTTGGGGAGACCCAGTACTTC. V gene TRBV7-9 combines with J gene TRBJ2-5; tentative D call: TRBD2 (6 bases). The germline gives CDR1 SEHNR, CDR2 FQNEAQ (reference sequence). The V end lost 1 base, the J end lost 5 bases, and 14 bases lay between the germline ends. This CDR3 comprises 15 residues. Full variable domain (outside the CDR3, taken from reference TRBV7-9 and TRBJ2-5): DTGVSQNPRHKITKRGQNVTFRCDPISEHNRLYWYRQTLGQGPEFLTYFQNEAQLEKSRLLSDRFSAERPKGSFSTLEIQRTEQGDSAMYLCASSLEGRLGETQYFGPGTRLLVL.

This rearrangement joins TRBV19 to TRBJ1-1; D ambiguous. CDR3 length: 14 amino acids. CDR1 and CDR2 (germline): LNHDA, SQIVND (reference sequence). V lost 5 bases and J 1 base, leaving 11 bases between the germline ends. The CDR3 reads CASSSVNQNTEAFF. The CDR3 DNA sequence: TGTGCCAGTAGTTCGGTCAACCAGAACACTGAAGCTTTCTTT.

The V gene is TRBV10-2, the J gene TRBJ2-1; 10 bases align to TRBD2. This CDR3 contains 14 residues. J was trimmed by 5 bases and V by 5 bases; bases with no gene match: 3. Germline CDR1 is WSHSY and CDR2 is SAAADI. The DNA for the CDR3 is TGCGCCAGCAGTCCCCTAGCGGGAGACAATGAGCAGTTCTTC. Encoded protein: CASSPLAGDNEQFF.

The V and J genes are TRBV7-2 and TRBJ2-2; D is undetermined. Germline V CDR1 and CDR2: SGHTA, FQGNSA. This CDR3 region has 11 residues. Trimming stripped 6 bases from V and 7 bases from J, with 6 bases between. The CDR3 reads CASSSGGELFF. CDR3 nucleotides: TGTGCCAGCAGTTCGGGCGGGGAGCTGTTTTTT. The full variable domain, rest sourced from reference TRBV7-2 and TRBJ2-2, is GAGVSQSPSNKVTEKGKDVELRCDPISGHTALYWYRQSLGQGLEFLIYFQGNSAPDKSGLPSDRFSAERTGGSVSTLTIQRTQQEDSAVYLCASSSGGELFFGEGSRLTVL.

This chain joins TRBV29-1 and TRBJ2-1, with 10 positions matching TRBD2. This CDR3 comprises 14 residues. Germline assignment: CDR1 SQVTM and CDR2 ANQGSEA. V lost 7 bases and J lost 9; bases outside the gene matches: 12. Written as DNA, the CDR3 is TGCAGCGCCTGGAGTGAAGCGGGAGGGCCTGAGCAGTTCTTC. It encodes CSAWSEAGGPEQFF.

This chain connects TRBV4-3 to TRBJ2-7; 8 nucleotides agree with TRBD2. V lost 0 bases to trimming and J lost 6 bases; unmatched junction nucleotides: 4. Germline V gives CDR1 LGHNA, CDR2 YSLEER. CDR3 length equals 14 residues. The CDR3 bases are TGCGCCAGCAGCCAAGATAGTCGGGGGGGCGAGCAGTACTTC. It is translated as CASSQDSRGGEQYF.

The chain employs TRBV2 and TRBJ2-7; D not certain. Trimming left V 6 bases short and J 5 bases short, with 14 bases between. Germline V gene data show CDR1 as SNHLY and CDR2 as FYNNEI. There are 13 residues in the CDR3. The CDR3 DNA reads TGTGCCAGCAGCAGACGCCCGGCGGACGAGCAGTACTTC. It is translated as CASSRRPADEQYF.

This chain links TRBV6-5 with TRBJ1-2; tentatively, D is TRBD1 (6 bases). Trimming removed 6 bases from V and 2 bases from J, with 13 bases in between. CDR3 length: 14 residues. Per germline, CDR1 MNHEY and CDR2 SVGAGI. Here the CDR3 DNA reads TGTGCCAGCAGGACAGGTTATCCCAACTATGGCTACACCTTC. Its protein is CASRTGYPNYGYTF.

The chain couples TRBV6-6 to TRBJ2-7; 9 nucleotides line up with TRBD1. CDR3 length: 14 amino acids. V lost 11 bases to trimming and J lost 4 bases; unmatched junction nucleotides: 12. Germline V gene lookup returns CDR1 MNHNY and CDR2 SVGAGI (reference sequence). CDR3 in DNA: TGTGCCTCAGGCTTCAGGACAGGGGCTTACGAGCAGTACTTC. Protein product: CASGFRTGAYEQYF.

The rearrangement uses TRBV15 and TRBJ2-1; TRBD2 matches 7 bases. Germline CDR1 reads LNHNV; CDR2 reads YYDKDF (reference sequence). With 9 bases clipped from V and 6 bases from J, the junction kept 8 bases outside the gene matches. This CDR3 has 13 residues. This CDR3 reads CATGLSPRNEQFF. CDR3 coding DNA: TGTGCCACGGGACTATCGCCCCGCAATGAGCAGTTCTTC.

CDR3 loop: CASSLRLAGGQYNEQFF. The CDR3 nucleotides are TGTGCCAGCAGCTTACGGCTAGCGGGAGGGCAATACAATGAGCAGTTCTTC. This chain connects TRBV7-8 to TRBJ2-1, with 12 bases lining up with TRBD2. CDR3 length: 17 amino acids. J lost 4 bases, V lost 2 bases, and 6 bases had no gene match. Germline CDR1 and CDR2: SGHVS and FQNEAQ.

V gene TRBV30 combines with J gene TRBJ2-3; 13 nucleotides line up with TRBD2. J lost 6 bases, V lost 3 bases, and 12 bases had no gene match. Per germline, CDR1 GTSNPN and CDR2 SVGIG (reference sequence). This CDR3 region has 17 residues. CDR3 sequence: CAWSMPGLAGFGDTQYF. For the CDR3, the DNA is TGTGCCTGGAGCATGCCGGGACTAGCGGGATTCGGGGATACGCAGTATTTT.

The chain's CDR3 is CASSGQGDYGYTF. CDR3 nucleotide sequence: TGTGCCAGCAGCGGACAGGGTGACTATGGCTACACCTTC. The chain couples TRBV27 to TRBJ1-2, with 8 positions matching TRBD1. The CDR3 spans 13 residues. CDR1 is MNHEY, CDR2 SMNVEV, per germline (reference sequence). V shed 6 bases and J 3 bases; nucleotides not matched to a gene: 3.